This TCR beta chain was captured in a study of T cell therapy after organ transplantation. For the study at large: Of some ten patients, eight responded clinically and two did not. General study findings and limits: Confounding by concurrent antirejection or antiviral medications was not assessed.

This clone was counted once. Its matching antigen is unknown. Libraries were prepared by immunoSEQ multiplex PCR; TCRdb keeps only in-frame clonotypes and omits some of them. Among about 18,000 clones, 85% were seen once, and the ten largest hold around a third. Per the germline V gene, CDR1 is SGHTA and CDR2 is FQGNSA. There are 15 residues in the CDR3. Trimming removed 3 bases from V and 1 base from J; junction bases left unmatched: 5. The sample's time point: 20-29 weeks after completion of therapy. Patients were solid-organ transplant recipients with drug-resistant or recurrent cytomegalovirus. V gene TRBV7-2 combines with J gene TRBJ2-7; TRBD1 matches 8 bases. The receptor was isolated from a human patient who had received a solid organ transplant and had CMV disease. Some of the T cells might come from the graft donor. The sample consisted of CD8+ T cells from blood, taken after autologous CMV-specific T cell therapy. The CDR3 protein is CASSFHGQGSYEQYF. In DNA, the CDR3 is TGTGCCAGCAGCTTCCACGGACAGGGATCCTACGAGCAGTACTTC.